The 17 T cell receptor beta chains reported below all come from one sample, sequenced in a study of blood T cell repertoires in COVID-19. Measured with immunoSEQ multiplex PCR; TCRdb has only the in-frame clones, and not every one. The sample holds more than 90,000 clones; 80% to 90% are singletons and the top ten take approximately 1.5%. The sample comprised peripheral blood. The receptors originated from a middle-aged man with acute or convalescent COVID-19.

This clone occurred a few times. The chain combines TRBV28 with TRBJ1-1; D unclear. Per the germline V gene, CDR1 is MDHEN and CDR2 is SYDVKM. The CDR3 is 14 amino acids. V was cut by 7 bases and J by 4 bases, with 16 bases left in between. CDR3 region: CASTEVVGFTEAFF. The CDR3 DNA follows: TGTGCCAGCACCGAAGTGGTCGGTTTCACTGAAGCTTTCTTT.

The gene calls are TRBV3-1 (or the pseudogene TRBV3-2) and TRBJ1-4; D ambiguous. The germline V gene encodes CDR1 LGHDT and CDR2 YNNKEL (reference sequence). The V end lost 4 bases, the J end lost 8 bases, and 20 bases lay between the germline ends. This CDR3 contains 16 residues. CDR3 bases: TGTGCCAGCAGCCCAACCTCTAACAGACGGGGAGAAAAACTGTTTTTT. Amino acid sequence: CASSPTSNRRGEKLFF.

This clone was detected only once. The rearrangement uses TRBV28 and TRBJ1-2; TRBD1 aligns across 7 bases. CDR3 size: 15 residues. V was clipped by 6 bases and J by 4 bases; unmatched bases: 11. The germline CDR1 and CDR2 sequences are MDHEN and SYDVKM. The DNA for the CDR3 is TGTGCCAGCAGCCCAAGGGACAGACTTACCTATGGCTACACCTTC. Its protein is CASSPRDRLTYGYTF.

The rearrangement links TRBV11-2 to TRBJ2-1; D is possibly TRBD2 (5 bases). The CDR3 length is 15 residues. In germline, CDR1 is SGHAT, CDR2 FQNNGV. Trimming left V 3 bases short and J 5 bases short, with 14 bases between. The CDR3 DNA follows: TGTGCCAGCAGCTTCGGCGGAGGACTTGACAATGAGCAGTTCTTC. The encoded protein is CASSFGGGLDNEQFF.

The chain has TRBV10-2 and TRBJ1-5, with 8 bases identical to TRBD1. CDR1 WSHSY and CDR2 SAAADI come from the germline V gene. With 6 bases clipped from V and 7 bases from J, the junction kept 8 bases outside the gene matches. This CDR3 is built from 14 residues. As DNA, the CDR3 is TGCGCCAGCAGCGAGGACAGGGAGAGCCAGCCCCAGCATTTT. Translated: CASSEDRESQPQHF.

V usage is TRBV14 and J usage is TRBJ1-4; D perhaps matches TRBD1 (6 bases). The CDR3 covers 16 residues. Germline loops: CDR1 SGHDN, CDR2 FVKESK. Trimming took 4 bases from V and 3 from J, leaving 15 bases between them. CDR3: CASSPRTGIPNEKLFF. DNA of the CDR3: TGTGCCAGCAGCCCCCGTACAGGGATTCCTAATGAAAAACTGTTTTTT.

This rearrangement joins TRBV4-2 to TRBJ2-2; 7 nucleotides align to TRBD1. Germline CDR1 reads LGHNA; CDR2 reads YNFKEQ. The V and J ends lost 5 bases and 0 bases, in that order; junction bases with no gene match: 3. The CDR3 is 15 amino acids. The CDR3 nucleotides are TGTGCCAGCAGCAGACAGGGCTCGAACACCGGGGAGCTGTTTTTT. Translation: CASSRQGSNTGELFF.

The chain combines TRBV3-1 (or the pseudogene TRBV3-2) with TRBJ1-3; D gene ambiguous. Germline lookup yields CDR1 LGHDT and CDR2 YNNKEL (reference sequence). V was pared by 4 bases and J by 0 bases, with 16 bases between. The CDR3 has 17 residues. In nucleotides, the CDR3 is TGTGCCAGCAGCCCCCATTCCCGGCGGAGCTCTGGAAACACCATATATTTT. As protein: CASSPHSRRSSGNTIYF.

The rearrangement joins TRBV19 to TRBJ1-5, with D maybe TRBD1 (5 bases). V was trimmed by 6 bases and J by 2 bases, leaving 14 bases between them. The CDR3 has 15 amino acids. Germline V CDR1 and CDR2: LNHDA, SQIVND (reference sequence). In DNA, the CDR3 is TGTGCCAGTAGCCCGCGGGGGGTCGGCAATCAGCCCCAGCATTTT. Protein: CASSPRGVGNQPQHF. Combining the CDR3 with reference TRBV19 and TRBJ1-5 gives the whole variable domain DGGITQSPKYLFRKEGQNVTLSCEQNLNHDAMYWYRQDPGQGLRLIYYSQIVNDFQKGDIAEGYSVSREKKESFPLTVTSAQKNPTAFYLCASSPRGVGNQPQHFGDGTRLSIL.

The chain employs TRBV5-4 and TRBJ1-2; D perhaps matches TRBD1 (5 bases). V gave up 1 base and J gave up 2 bases, with 6 bases separating them. Germline values: CDR1 SGHNT, CDR2 YYREEE (reference sequence). This CDR3 is 13 amino acids long. CDR3 residues: CASSLRGNYGYTF. The CDR3 DNA is TGTGCCAGCAGCTTGCGGGGGAACTATGGCTACACCTTC.

V and J are TRBV5-1 and TRBJ2-4, with TRBD2 identical over 7 bases. Germline CDR1 is SGHRS and CDR2 is YFSETQ. This CDR3 spans 14 amino acids. The trim removed 5 bases at V and 1 base at J, leaving 3 bases unmatched. CDR3 amino acids: CASRLSGAKNIQYF. The CDR3 DNA is TGCGCCAGCAGGCTTAGCGGGGCCAAAAACATTCAGTACTTC.

This sequence joins TRBV6-2 or TRBV6-3 and TRBJ2-7, with 7 bases that match TRBD2. This CDR3 spans 14 amino acids. Germline lookup yields CDR1 MNHEY and CDR2 SVGEGT. J gave up 5 bases and V 1 base, and 5 bases lay outside the gene matches. The CDR3 DNA reads as TGTGCCAGCAGTTACTTCCGGGGGGTGGACGAGCAGTACTTC. Its protein product is CASSYFRGVDEQYF.

V usage is TRBV21-1 and J usage is TRBJ2-7; the table names TRBD2, a call not compared with the DNA. TRBV21-1 constitutes a pseudogene. The CDR3 runs to 14 residues. The CDR3 sequence: CASSMTRVAYEQYF. CDR3 sequence (DNA): TGTGCCAGCAGCATGACCCGGGTTGCCTACGAGCAGTACTTC.

The V gene is TRBV11-2, the J gene TRBJ2-7; 9 bases map to TRBD1. The CDR3 loop spans 13 amino acids. Germline CDR1 reads SGHAT; CDR2 reads FQNNGV. The ends lost 5 bases at V and 4 bases at J; junction bases unmatched: 3. The CDR3 DNA is TGTGCCAGCAGCGGGACAGGGTTTTACGAGCAGTACTTC. Protein sequence: CASSGTGFYEQYF.

Concerning this clone itself: Compared with germline, one end of the junction differs, possibly owing to a read error. V usage is TRBV18 and J usage is TRBJ2-7; TRBD2 aligns across 7 bases. This CDR3 has 13 amino acids. Germline assignment: CDR1 KGHSH and CDR2 LQKENI. The CDR3 protein is CASSPLGGSEQYF. The CDR3 DNA sequence: TGTGCCAGCTCGCCACTTGGCGGGAGCGAGCAGTACTTC.

V gene TRBV7-2 combines with J gene TRBJ2-3, with 7 bases aligning to TRBD2. This CDR3 has 16 residues. V dropped 3 bases and J dropped 2; count of bases not matched to a gene: 8. The germline V gene encodes CDR1 SGHTA and CDR2 FQGNSA. CDR3 region: CASSFSGGISTDTQYF. The DNA for the CDR3 is TGTGCCAGCAGCTTTTCCGGGGGGATCTCCACAGATACGCAGTATTTT.

This chain joins TRBV5-1 and TRBJ2-6; no clear D. This CDR3 is 13 amino acids long. V was trimmed by 0 bases and J by 7 bases, leaving 5 bases between them. Germline V gene lookup returns CDR1 SGHRS and CDR2 YFSETQ. The chain's CDR3 is CASSLVAANVLTF. The CDR3 bases are TGCGCCAGCAGCTTGGTAGCCGCCAACGTCCTGACTTTC.